This note documents a single T cell receptor beta chain sequence. The sample belongs to a study of blood T cell repertoires in COVID-19. Trimming shortened V by 3 bases and J by 8 bases, and 20 bases separated the two germline ends. The CDR3 consists of 15 residues. CDR1 and CDR2 (germline): GTSNPN, SVGIG (reference sequence). In the original processing: Amplification of reference gene primers provided the estimated nucleated cell counts. The protocol was immunoSEQ multiplex PCR, while the TCRdb copy is restricted to in-frame clones and leaves out a portion. V and J calls and clone size are given by that table; D and trimming were obtained from the DNA. The sample has nearly 25,000 clones; 81% are singletons.

This receptor was obtained from a man aged 65-85 years with acute or convalescent COVID-19. This rearrangement joins TRBV30 to TRBJ2-1; possible D gene TRBD1, 6 bases. The specimen sequenced was peripheral blood. This chain's CDR3 is CAWSALQGVGDEQFF. Written as DNA, the CDR3 is TGTGCCTGGAGCGCGTTACAGGGAGTGGGCGATGAGCAGTTCTTC.